There are a few counts of the clone carrying this T cell receptor beta chain. The data derive from a study of blood T cell repertoires in COVID-19. Using immunoSEQ multiplex PCR, the repertoire was profiled, and TCRdb retains in-frame clones only, with some absent. Here the sample spans about 62,000 clones, approximately 90% being singletons. V lost 7 bases, J lost 3 bases, and 16 bases lay in between. Germline-derived CDR1 and CDR2 are SGHVS and FQNEAQ. The CDR3 sequence is 15 residues long. The chain carries TRBV7-8 and TRBJ1-5; maybe TRBD1 (5 bases). Sequenced sample: peripheral blood. This clonotype originated in a woman in her sixties with COVID-19, enrolled during active disease. The CDR3 bases are TGTGCCAGCATCACCGGCCCAGGGCCCAATCAGCCCCAGCATTTT. It encodes CASITGPGPNQPQHF.